Shown below are 28 T cell receptor beta chains from a single sample sequenced in a study of blood T cell repertoires in COVID-19 (dated by TCRdb to 2018 to 2020). Library preparation was by the immunoSEQ multiplex PCR assay. The immuneACCESS repertoire file appears here via TCRdb, limited to in-frame rearrangements. These files lack a portion of the clones; in checked studies, under half of the deficit traces to unresolved V genes, and the cause of the others is not known. For this sample the table gives nearly 70,000 clones, of which roughly 80% were detected only once. Together, the top ten hold almost 10% of the sample. Material: peripheral blood. The receptors come from a woman older than 75 with acute or convalescent COVID-19.

J is TRBJ2-7 and V is TRBV5-6, with TRBD2 as a possible D gene (5 bases). Germline-derived CDR1 and CDR2 are SGHDT and YYEEEE. Trimming stripped 0 bases from V and 4 bases from J, with 11 bases between. The CDR3 loop spans 14 amino acids. This CDR3 is CASSLGIRGYEQYF. In DNA form, the CDR3 reads TGTGCCAGCAGCTTGGGCATTCGCGGGTACGAGCAGTACTTC.

The rearrangement links TRBV6-5 to TRBJ2-5, with 7 positions matching TRBD1. With V trimmed by 7 bases and J by 3 bases, 5 bases remained unmatched. The CDR3 is made up of 13 amino acids. The germline V gene encodes CDR1 MNHEY and CDR2 SVGAGI. The CDR3 region is CASIEGAKETQYF. The DNA of the CDR3 is TGTGCCAGCATAGAGGGGGCGAAAGAGACCCAGTACTTC.

The chain couples TRBV6-5 to TRBJ2-5; TRBD2 is a possible D gene (6 bases). The CDR3 runs 14 residues. With 2 bases removed from V and 4 bases from J, the gap between germline ends came to 11 bases. Germline V CDR1 and CDR2: MNHEY, SVGAGI. The CDR3 region is CASSYGRLTETQYF. CDR3 nucleotides: TGTGCCAGCAGTTACGGGAGGTTGACAGAGACCCAGTACTTC.

The V call is TRBV9, the J call TRBJ2-1; TRBD2 matches at 10 bases. V dropped 3 bases and J dropped 1; count of bases not matched to a gene: 4. The CDR3 sequence is 16 residues long. Germline V gives CDR1 SGDLS, CDR2 YYNGEE. CDR3 sequence reads: CASSGSGGGSYNEQFF. The CDR3 DNA reads TGTGCCAGCAGCGGCAGCGGGGGGGGATCCTACAATGAGCAGTTCTTC.

The J gene is TRBJ2-5, the V gene TRBV7-3; 9 nucleotides line up with TRBD1. This CDR3 spans 15 amino acids. V dropped 5 bases and J dropped 1; count of bases not matched to a gene: 5. Germline values: CDR1 SGHTA, CDR2 FQGTGA. CDR3 region: CASSKDRGAQETQYF. DNA for the CDR3: TGTGCCAGCAGCAAGGACAGGGGCGCCCAAGAGACCCAGTACTTC.

The chain has TRBV6-5 and TRBJ1-2; unclear D gene. Germline V gene lookup returns CDR1 MNHEY and CDR2 SVGAGI. There are 13 residues in the CDR3. V gave up 0 bases and J gave up 6 bases, with 8 bases separating them. CDR3 residues: CASSYSTGNGYTF. The CDR3 nucleotides are TGTGCCAGCAGTTACTCGACGGGAAATGGCTACACCTTC.

As DNA, the CDR3 is TGTGCCAGCAGCCCATCCAGGATGCTAAAAGAGACCCAGTACTTC. Translated: CASSPSRMLKETQYF. The J gene is TRBJ2-5, the V gene TRBV28; no clear D gene. Per germline, CDR1 MDHEN and CDR2 SYDVKM. The CDR3 extends over 15 amino acids. V was pared by 6 bases and J by 3 bases, with 17 bases between.

The V call is TRBV19, the J call TRBJ2-3; perhaps TRBD2 as D (6 bases). The V end lost 0 bases, the J end lost 9 bases, and 19 bases lay between the germline ends. CDR1 and CDR2 (germline): LNHDA, SQIVND (reference sequence). The length of the CDR3 is 16 residues. The DNA of the CDR3 is TGTGCCAGTAGTATAGATGCTTTAGCGGCGGGTCGGACGCAGTATTTT. The encoded protein is CASSIDALAAGRTQYF.

The chain uses TRBV5-1 and TRBJ2-3; 10 bases align to TRBD1. The CDR3 sequence is 16 residues long. Trimming took 4 bases from V and 4 from J; bases not matched to a gene: 9. The germline CDR1 and CDR2 sequences are SGHRS and YFSETQ. CDR3 in amino acids: CASSLGGTGDADTQYF. The CDR3, as DNA: TGCGCCAGCAGCCTAGGCGGGACAGGGGACGCAGATACGCAGTATTTT.

V is TRBV5-8 and J is TRBJ1-3, with TRBD1 matching 8 bases. This CDR3 spans 20 amino acids. The V gene's germline CDR1 is SGHTS and CDR2 YDEGEE. The V and J ends lost 0 bases and 0 bases, in that order; junction bases with no gene match: 14. The CDR3 bases are TGTGCCAGCAGCTTGGTAGTCGGGACAGGTTCAACCTTCTCTGGAAACACCATATATTTT. Encoded protein: CASSLVVGTGSTFSGNTIYF.

V gene TRBV15 combines with J gene TRBJ2-2; the D gene is possibly TRBD1 (5 bases). The CDR3 is made up of 15 amino acids. The V gene's germline CDR1 is LNHNV and CDR2 YYDKDF (reference sequence). V was shortened by 4 bases and J by 0 bases, with 9 bases between the two germline ends. The CDR3 nucleotides are TGTGCCACCAGCATAGCACAGGCGAACACCGGGGAGCTGTTTTTT. This encodes CATSIAQANTGELFF.

The chain has TRBV7-9 and TRBJ1-4; no definite D call. Deletions cut 4 bases from V and 8 bases from J, with 11 bases between. This CDR3 comprises 13 residues. CDR1 SEHNR and CDR2 FQNEAQ come from the germline V gene (reference sequence). CDR3 in amino acids: CASSSSLSEKLFF. As DNA, the CDR3 is TGTGCCAGCAGCTCTTCCCTTTCCGAAAAACTGTTTTTT.

The CDR3 DNA reads as TGTGCCAGCAGTCAAAGGACAGGGGGGAACGAGCAGTACTTC. This gives the protein CASSQRTGGNEQYF. The chain joins TRBV6-5 to TRBJ2-7, with 10 nucleotides matching TRBD1. After removal of 5 bases from V and 5 bases from J, the junction contained 6 bases not matched to a gene. Germline-derived CDR1 and CDR2 are MNHEY and SVGAGI. The CDR3 extends over 14 amino acids.

This clone was seen a few times. The gene calls are TRBV7-3 and TRBJ1-3, with D unresolved. The CDR3 has 15 residues. Germline V gives CDR1 SGHTA, CDR2 FQGTGA. Between the trimmed V and J ends, which lost 5 bases and 0 bases, there was a span of 11 bases. The CDR3 spells CASSARGGSGNTIYF. DNA of the CDR3: TGTGCCAGCAGCGCCCGGGGAGGCTCTGGAAACACCATATATTTT.

The rearrangement links TRBV5-1 to TRBJ1-1; 8 bases fit TRBD1. This CDR3 region has 14 residues. Trimming took 4 bases from V and 4 from J; bases not matched to a gene: 6. The germline V gene encodes CDR1 SGHRS and CDR2 YFSETQ. The DNA for the CDR3 is TGCGCCAGCAGCGGACTACAGGGGGGCACTGAAGCTTTCTTT. It codes for CASSGLQGGTEAFF.

The gene calls are TRBV5-1 and TRBJ2-2, with 8 bases fitting TRBD2. After removal of 4 bases from V and 4 bases from J, the junction contained 6 bases not matched to a gene. The germline V gene encodes CDR1 SGHRS and CDR2 YFSETQ. The CDR3 has 15 residues. Written as DNA, the CDR3 is TGCGCCAGCAGCGCGGACGGGGGGGCCACCGGGGAGCTGTTTTTT. It encodes CASSADGGATGELFF.

The chain combines TRBV7-2 with TRBJ2-1, with TRBD1 matching over 7 bases. Trimming at V came to 5 bases and at J to 3 bases, leaving 7 bases not matched to a gene. The CDR3 has 15 residues. CDR1 is SGHTA, CDR2 FQGNSA, per germline. CDR3 region: CASSQGTDNYNEQFF. The CDR3 DNA follows: TGTGCCAGCAGCCAGGGGACAGACAACTACAATGAGCAGTTCTTC.

The chain carries TRBV5-1 and TRBJ2-5; D possibly corresponds to TRBD1 (5 bases). The V gene lost 5 bases and the J gene lost 1 base, with 9 bases spanning the gap. This CDR3 contains 13 residues. From germline, CDR1 is SGHRS and CDR2 YFSETQ. CDR3 region: CASRPDSQETQYF. The CDR3 nucleotides are TGCGCCAGCAGACCCGACAGCCAAGAGACCCAGTACTTC.

The chain employs TRBV14 and TRBJ1-2; 7 bases are shared with TRBD1. CDR1 SGHDN and CDR2 FVKESK come from the germline V gene. Trimming removed 2 bases from V and 5 bases from J; junction bases left unmatched: 5. The CDR3 length is 14 residues. As DNA, the CDR3 is TGTGCCAGCAGCCAATTAGGGGGCGGGTATGGCTACACCTTC. Translation: CASSQLGGGYGYTF.

The gene calls are TRBV6-5 and TRBJ2-7, with 12 bases that match TRBD2. The junction had 8 bases not matched to a gene; V was cut back by 2 bases and J by 9 bases. The germline gives CDR1 MNHEY, CDR2 SVGAGI. The CDR3 is 15 residues long. Here the CDR3 reads CASSYTASGGASQYF. The CDR3 nucleotides read TGTGCCAGCAGTTACACCGCTAGCGGGGGGGCCTCGCAGTACTTC.

The chain combines TRBV3-1 (or the pseudogene TRBV3-2) with TRBJ2-1; possibly TRBD2 for D (6 bases). This CDR3 comprises 14 residues. With 3 bases removed from V and 3 bases from J, the gap between germline ends came to 9 bases. Germline loops: CDR1 LGHDT, CDR2 YNNKEL (reference sequence). The CDR3 DNA is TGTGCCAGCAGCCACTGGGGGGTCTACAATGAGCAGTTCTTC. Translating it yields CASSHWGVYNEQFF.

The chain recombines TRBV6-5 with TRBJ1-5; 7 bases are shared with TRBD1. The CDR3 totals 15 residues. With V trimmed by 6 bases and J by 0 bases, 5 bases remained unmatched. The germline gives CDR1 MNHEY, CDR2 SVGAGI. CDR3 sequence (DNA): TGTGCCAGCAGATGGCAGGGGGATAGCAATCAGCCCCAGCATTTT. Its translation: CASRWQGDSNQPQHF.

The V gene is TRBV9, the J gene TRBJ2-5, with 9 nucleotides matching TRBD1. From germline, CDR1 is SGDLS and CDR2 YYNGEE. Trimming cost V 3 bases and J 5 bases; bases outside gene matches: 11. This CDR3 is 16 amino acids long. CDR3 sequence: CASSAKIQGAGETQYF. The CDR3 DNA reads TGTGCCAGCAGCGCGAAAATACAGGGGGCTGGGGAGACCCAGTACTTC.

The chain is built from TRBV7-9 and TRBJ2-7, with TRBD1 identical over 10 bases. Germline V gives CDR1 SEHNR, CDR2 FQNEAQ (reference sequence). The CDR3 is made up of 15 amino acids. J lost 4 bases, V lost 0 bases, and 3 bases had no gene match. CDR3 sequence: CASSLAGTGVYEQYF. The CDR3 DNA is TGTGCCAGCAGCTTAGCCGGGACAGGGGTTTACGAGCAGTACTTC. The full variable domain, its missing parts supplied by reference TRBV7-9 and TRBJ2-7, is DTGVSQNPRHKITKRGQNVTFRCDPISEHNRLYWYRQTLGQGPEFLTYFQNEAQLEKSRLLSDRFSAERPKGSFSTLEIQRTEQGDSAMYLCASSLAGTGVYEQYFGPGTRLTVT.

For the CDR3, the DNA is TGCAGTGCCCGGGGGGGCTACGAGCAGTACTTC. Translated: CSARGGYEQYF. The chain employs TRBV20-1 and TRBJ2-7, with 8 nucleotides matching TRBD2. Losses at the gene ends were 6 bases for V and 3 bases for J; bases not matched to a gene: 1. Germline V gene sequence: CDR1 DFQATT, CDR2 SNEGSKA (reference sequence). CDR3 length: 11 residues.

Here the CDR3 DNA reads TGTGCCAGTAGTATAGATTGGCAGGGAGGAAGGTTGTCCGAAGCTTTCTTT. Encoded protein: CASSIDWQGGRLSEAFF. The rearrangement links TRBV19 to TRBJ1-1; D might be TRBD1 (5 bases). The V end was cut by 0 bases, the J end by 8 bases, with 22 bases between. Germline assignment: CDR1 LNHDA and CDR2 SQIVND (reference sequence). This CDR3 contains 17 residues.

This chain uses TRBV18 with TRBJ2-7; 9 positions agree with TRBD1. CDR3 length: 15 residues. The germline V gene encodes CDR1 KGHSH and CDR2 LQKENI. Unmatched junction bases numbered 5, after V lost 3 bases and J lost 2 bases. This CDR3 reads CASSPSDRGPYEQYF. The CDR3 DNA is TGTGCCAGCTCACCCTCGGACAGGGGCCCCTACGAGCAGTACTTC.

This clone was recorded a few times. V and J are TRBV7-2 and TRBJ2-1; TRBD2 is a possible D gene (5 bases). The CDR3 length is 16 residues. V was pared by 1 base and J by 8 bases, with 18 bases between. Looked up from germline, CDR1 is SGHTA and CDR2 is FQGNSA. The CDR3 region has the DNA TGTGCCAGCAGCTTAGGGGTCTTAGGCGATAGCGATGAGCAGTTCTTC. Amino acid sequence: CASSLGVLGDSDEQFF.